Each of the 20 T cell receptor beta chains below was sequenced from the same sample in a study of T cells in Graves' hyperthyroidism and ophthalmopathy. Authors of the study amplified TCR beta CDR3 regions from RNA transcripts. The HTBI primer set drove a first-round RT-PCR of the TCR CDR3. TCRdb reanalysed the multiplex PCR reads using MiXCR and keeps one entry per CDR3 protein. The table records 480,000 or so distinct CDR3 sequences, 46% of them present only once. What was sequenced was peripheral blood or thyroid tissue (not recorded which). These receptors were collected from an adult woman with Graves' disease, either hyperthyroidism or ophthalmopathy (not recorded which).

The J gene is TRBJ2-2, the V gene TRBV29-1, with D hard to call. Between the trimmed V and J ends, which lost 2 bases and 7 bases, there was a span of 2 bases. The CDR3 spans 10 residues. Germline CDR1 reads SQVTM; CDR2 reads ANQGSEA. The CDR3 nucleotides are TGCAGCGTTGAACACGGGGAGCTGTTTTTT. Translating gives CSVEHGELFF.

This clonotype was counted ten times or more. This chain joins TRBV7-2 and TRBJ1-5; D not resolved. Looked up from germline, CDR1 is SGHTA and CDR2 is FQGNSA. This CDR3 has 15 amino acids. Trimming took off 6 bases at V and 3 bases at J, with 15 bases between the two ends. The CDR3 DNA reads as TGTGCCAGCAGTTCCAACGGACGGAACAATCAGCCCCAGCATTTT. Its protein is CASSSNGRNNQPQHF.

With regard to this clonotype: The junction departs from germline at one end; a sequencing error may be responsible. The chain combines TRBV7-9 with TRBJ1-2; tentative D call: TRBD1 (6 bases). The germline V gene has CDR1 SEHNR and CDR2 FQNEAQ (reference sequence). This CDR3 has 15 residues. CDR3 in amino acids: CASSLETPGADGYTF. The CDR3 coding sequence is TGCGCCAGCAGCTTGGAAACCCCAGGGGCTGATGGCTACACCTTC.

The V and J genes are TRBV29-1 and TRBJ2-5; tentatively, D is TRBD2 (5 bases). CDR3 size: 14 residues. Germline V gene sequence: CDR1 SQVTM, CDR2 ANQGSEA. Trimming took off 0 bases at V and 5 bases at J, with 13 bases between the two ends. CDR3 nucleotide sequence: TGCAGCGTTGAAGATCGGCGGGCCGGCGAGACCCAGTACTTC. This gives the protein CSVEDRRAGETQYF.

This clonotype was counted many times. This chain connects TRBV10-2 to TRBJ1-1; no firm D call. Per the germline V gene, CDR1 is WSHSY and CDR2 is SAAADI. The CDR3 has 13 residues. With 2 bases removed from V and 5 bases from J, the gap between germline ends came to 9 bases. CDR3 coding DNA: TGCGCCAGCAGTGAGGACCCGGGAACTGAAGCTTTCTTT. It yields the protein CASSEDPGTEAFF.

This clonotype was detected only once. This chain uses TRBV2 with TRBJ1-5; 10 bases are a match to TRBD1. CDR3 length equals 19 residues. Germline CDR1 is SNHLY and CDR2 is FYNNEI. Unmatched junction bases numbered 9, after V lost 1 base and J lost 0 bases. The CDR3 loop reads CASSEGDRGKAHSNQPQHF. CDR3 in DNA: TGTGCCAGCAGTGAAGGGGACAGGGGTAAAGCTCATAGCAATCAGCCCCAGCATTTT.

Written as DNA, the CDR3 is TGTGCCAGCAGTCCCGTGAGGGTCGAAGAGACCCAGTACTTC. Protein product: CASSPVRVEETQYF. The chain couples TRBV12-3 or TRBV12-4 to TRBJ2-5, with D perhaps TRBD2 (5 bases). With 5 bases removed from V and 3 bases from J, the gap between germline ends came to 13 bases. This CDR3 contains 14 residues.

The rearrangement links TRBV15 to TRBJ2-5, with a possible D match to TRBD2 (5 bases). The length of the CDR3 is 14 residues. In germline, CDR1 is LNHNV, CDR2 YYDKDF (reference sequence). V was trimmed by 0 bases and J by 4 bases, leaving 9 bases between them. The CDR3 spells CATSREMGAETQYF. The CDR3 DNA reads TGTGCCACCAGCAGAGAAATGGGAGCAGAGACCCAGTACTTC.

The chain has TRBV29-1 and TRBJ2-7; 14 bases agree with TRBD2. The end of the DNA aligns better with TRBJ2-1, so the J call may be wrong. The CDR3 extends over 15 amino acids. The V gene's germline CDR1 is SQVTM and CDR2 ANQGSEA. CDR3 protein: CSVGLAGGNYNEQFF. The DNA of the CDR3 is TGCAGCGTTGGACTAGCGGGAGGGAACTACAATGAGCAGTTCTTC.

In this sample, this clonotype turned up many times. The rearrangement joins TRBV10-3 to TRBJ2-2, with 7 bases that match TRBD1. Germline CDR1 is ENHRY and CDR2 is SYGVKD. V dropped 6 bases and J dropped 6; count of bases not matched to a gene: 4. This CDR3 spans 13 amino acids. The CDR3 nucleotides read TGTGCCATCAGAGACAGGGCGGCCGGGGAGCTGTTTTTT. This encodes CAIRDRAAGELFF.

This clonotype was recorded many times. The chain is built from TRBV29-1 and TRBJ1-2, with 8 bases identical to TRBD1. The CDR3 contains 12 residues. V gave up 4 bases and J gave up 2 bases; unmatched junction bases: 0. Looked up from germline, CDR1 is SQVTM and CDR2 is ANQGSEA. CDR3 sequence: CSVGQGNYGYTF. DNA of the CDR3: TGCAGCGTTGGACAGGGGAACTATGGCTACACCTTC.

This chain uses TRBV9 with TRBJ2-7; 7 bases match TRBD2. The CDR3 length is 15 residues. The V gene's germline CDR1 is SGDLS and CDR2 YYNGEE. The ends lost 0 bases at V and 4 bases at J; junction bases unmatched: 7. CDR3 nucleotides: TGTGCCAGCAGCGTAGGGGCGGGAGTGGCGTACGAGCAGTACTTC. Translated, it gives CASSVGAGVAYEQYF.

The chain recombines TRBV10-2 with TRBJ1-4; 10 bases line up with TRBD1. CDR3 length: 17 residues. The germline V gene encodes CDR1 WSHSY and CDR2 SAAADI. V lost 4 bases to trimming and J lost 0 bases; unmatched junction nucleotides: 5. The CDR3 DNA reads as TGCGCCAGCAGTGCAGGGGACAGGGGATCAACTAATGAAAAACTGTTTTTT. This sequence encodes CASSAGDRGSTNEKLFF.

This clonotype occurred once. The rearrangement uses TRBV19 and TRBJ1-5; TRBD1 is a possible D gene (6 bases). Trimming removed 3 bases from V and 7 bases from J, with 13 bases in between. Germline V gives CDR1 LNHDA, CDR2 SQIVND (reference sequence). The CDR3 length is 14 residues. As DNA, the CDR3 is TGTGCCAGTAGTATTGCGACAGGTCGACAGCCCCAGCATTTT. This encodes CASSIATGRQPQHF. Filled out from reference TRBV19 and TRBJ1-5, the complete variable domain reads DGGITQSPKYLFRKEGQNVTLSCEQNLNHDAMYWYRQDPGQGLRLIYYSQIVNDFQKGDIAEGYSVSREKKESFPLTVTSAQKNPTAFYLCASSIATGRQPQHFGDGTRLSIL.

The chain employs TRBV7-9 and TRBJ2-7, with D unclear. This CDR3 spans 13 amino acids. CDR1 SEHNR and CDR2 FQNEAQ come from the germline V gene (reference sequence). V was clipped by 5 bases and J by 6 bases, with 14 bases between them. CDR3 nucleotides: TGTGCCAGCAGCCACGTCGATAAGCTCGAGCAGTACTTC. Encoded protein: CASSHVDKLEQYF.

The chain employs TRBV7-6 and TRBJ1-2; D perhaps matches TRBD1 (5 bases). V gave up 2 bases and J gave up 5 bases, with 21 bases separating them. The CDR3 is 17 residues long. Germline V lookup: CDR1 SGHVS, CDR2 FNYEAQ. The CDR3 DNA is TGTGCCAGCAGCTTATGGTTGGGCAGAGGACATAGATATGGCTACACCTTC. It encodes CASSLWLGRGHRYGYTF.

CDR3 region: CASSLARAGSSQHF. The CDR3 region has the DNA TGCGCCAGCAGCTTGGCCCGGGCAGGGTCATCCCAGCATTTT. The chain joins TRBV5-1 to TRBJ1-5, with D maybe TRBD1 (5 bases). The germline V gene has CDR1 SGHRS and CDR2 YFSETQ. Between the trimmed V and J ends, which lost 0 bases and 11 bases, there was a span of 15 bases. There are 14 residues in the CDR3.

Details on this clonotype: Compared with germline, one end of the junction differs, possibly owing to a read error. The chain combines TRBV5-8 with TRBJ2-7; a weak D match, TRBD2 (5 bases). The CDR3 contains 12 residues. Germline CDR1 reads SGHTS; CDR2 reads YDEGEE. The DNA of the CDR3 is TGCGCCAGCAGCTTGAGGGAAGGCGAGCAGTACTTC. This gives the protein CASSLREGEQYF.

The CDR3 nucleotides are TGTGCCAGCAGCACGGGACAGCCTAATTCACCCCTCCACTTT. Its translation: CASSTGQPNSPLHF. The chain combines TRBV7-9 with TRBJ1-6; 7 nucleotides agree with TRBD1. The CDR3 loop spans 14 amino acids. Trimming at V came to 5 bases and at J to 6 bases, leaving 4 bases not matched to a gene. Per germline, CDR1 SEHNR and CDR2 FQNEAQ (reference sequence).

The chain combines TRBV20-1 with TRBJ2-5, with D tentatively TRBD1 (5 bases). CDR1 is DFQATT and CDR2 is SNEGSKA in the germline V gene (reference sequence). The CDR3 spans 13 residues. Trimming stripped 4 bases from V and 5 bases from J, with 14 bases between. CDR3 nucleotides: TGCAGTGCTACCCCGCAGGGTCGGGAGACCCAGTACTTC. Its protein product is CSATPQGRETQYF.